These 27 T cell receptor beta chains came from one sample sequenced in a study of blood T cell repertoires in COVID-19. Repertoires were generated with immunoSEQ multiplex PCR, while TCRdb's copy carries only in-frame clones and drops some. The data show 360,000 or so clones, with 87% seen just once and 2.5% to 3% held by the top ten. The sequenced sample consisted of PBMCs or T cells enriched from blood (not recorded which). The origin of the receptors is a woman younger than 45 who had recovered from COVID-19.

The rearrangement links TRBV5-6 to TRBJ2-5; tentative D call: TRBD1 (6 bases). V was cut by 0 bases and J by 1 base, with 10 bases left in between. In germline, CDR1 is SGHDT, CDR2 YYEEEE. This CDR3 contains 15 residues. CDR3 sequence: CASSLAAGAQETQYF. CDR3 DNA sequence: TGTGCCAGCAGCTTGGCAGCAGGGGCCCAAGAGACCCAGTACTTC.

The chain uses TRBV1 and TRBJ2-2; TRBD1, the D gene given by the table, was not confirmed from the DNA. TRBV1 is a pseudogene segment. The CDR3 contains 16 residues. The CDR3 sequence: CTSSQVRGRNTGELFF. The CDR3 DNA reads TGCACCAGCAGCCAAGTGAGGGGGCGGAACACCGGGGAGCTGTTTTTT.

This clone appeared once. The CDR3 reads CASSLDSGYSNQPQHF. The DNA of the CDR3 is TGTGCCAGCAGCTTAGATTCCGGGTACAGCAATCAGCCCCAGCATTTT. The chain joins TRBV11-2 to TRBJ1-5; no definite D call. The CDR3 runs to 16 residues. Trimming removed 0 bases at V and 1 base at J, with 10 bases between. Germline CDR1 and CDR2: SGHAT and FQNNGV.

This chain links TRBV6-5 with TRBJ1-2; D may be TRBD1 (5 bases). CDR1 is MNHEY and CDR2 is SVGAGI in the germline V gene. CDR3 length: 13 residues. The ends were cut back, 8 bases at V and 3 bases at J, with 13 bases in the middle. This CDR3 is CASRFDSDYGYTF. CDR3 sequence (DNA): TGTGCCAGCCGGTTTGACAGCGACTATGGCTACACCTTC.

This clone turned up a few times. This chain connects TRBV5-8 to TRBJ2-7; possible D gene TRBD1, 5 bases. V was shortened by 0 bases and J by 3 bases, with 13 bases between the two germline ends. There are 15 residues in the CDR3. Germline values: CDR1 SGHTS, CDR2 YDEGEE. CDR3 DNA: TGTGCCAGCAGCTTGGGTCAGGGAAGTAACTACGAGCAGTACTTC. It yields the protein CASSLGQGSNYEQYF.

The chain has TRBV19 and TRBJ2-6; D is unresolved. V lost 0 bases and J lost 4, with 10 bases in between. The CDR3 length is 16 residues. The germline V gene encodes CDR1 LNHDA and CDR2 SQIVND (reference sequence). CDR3 DNA: TGTGCCAGTAGTATAGATCAGGTCTCAGGGGCCAACGTCCTGACTTTC. Amino acid sequence: CASSIDQVSGANVLTF. Drawing the rest from reference TRBV19 and TRBJ2-6, the complete variable domain is DGGITQSPKYLFRKEGQNVTLSCEQNLNHDAMYWYRQDPGQGLRLIYYSQIVNDFQKGDIAEGYSVSREKKESFPLTVTSAQKNPTAFYLCASSIDQVSGANVLTFGAGSRLTVL.

CDR3 sequence reads: CASSVLAGNEQYF. Written as DNA, the CDR3 is TGTGCCAGCAGTGTACTAGCGGGAAACGAGCAGTACTTC. This chain uses TRBV6-4 with TRBJ2-7, with 10 bases lining up with TRBD2. CDR1 and CDR2 (germline): MRHNA, SNTAGT. V was pared by 4 bases and J by 5 bases, with 2 bases of the junction left unmatched. The CDR3 runs 13 residues.

The gene calls are TRBV5-1 and TRBJ2-7; 7 nucleotides line up with TRBD2. The CDR3 loop spans 13 amino acids. The trim removed 4 bases at V and 4 bases at J, leaving 5 bases unmatched. In germline, CDR1 is SGHRS, CDR2 YFSETQ. CDR3 sequence: CASSPAGDYEQYF. The CDR3 nucleotides are TGCGCCAGCAGCCCCGCGGGAGATTACGAGCAGTACTTC. The whole variable domain, filled in from reference TRBV5-1 and TRBJ2-7, reads KAGVTQTPRYLIKTRGQQVTLSCSPISGHRSVSWYQQTPGQGLQFLFEYFSETQRNKGNFPGRFSGRQFSNSRSEMNVSTLELGDSALYLCASSPAGDYEQYFGPGTRLTVT.

V and J are TRBV18 and TRBJ1-1; 10 bases are a match to TRBD1. The CDR3 has 16 amino acids. The V and J ends lost 6 bases and 5 bases, in that order; junction bases with no gene match: 12. CDR1 is KGHSH, CDR2 LQKENI, per germline. The CDR3 protein is CASSPPGGQGRTEAFF. The CDR3 DNA follows: TGTGCCAGCTCCCCGCCGGGGGGACAGGGGCGAACTGAAGCTTTCTTT.

Turning to this clone: Other DNA sequences in this specimen translate into the identical CDR3. The rearrangement joins TRBV29-1 to TRBJ1-5; tentative D call: TRBD1 (5 bases). CDR3 length: 13 amino acids. Looked up from germline, CDR1 is SQVTM and CDR2 is ANQGSEA. Trimming removed 3 bases at V and 4 bases at J, with 10 bases between. CDR3 bases: TGCAGCGTTGACCAGGGAGGGAATCAGCCCCAGCATTTT. It codes for CSVDQGGNQPQHF.

The CDR3 sequence is CSVARGAVEQFF. The CDR3 bases are TGCAGCGTTGCTCGGGGGGCGGTTGAGCAGTTCTTC. This sequence joins TRBV29-1 and TRBJ2-1; a possible D gene is TRBD2 (7 bases). The CDR3 sequence is 12 residues long. Trimming left V 4 bases short and J 9 bases short, with 13 bases between. Germline V gene data show CDR1 as SQVTM and CDR2 as ANQGSEA.

DNA of the CDR3: TGCAGCGTTCTCACAGTAGGTTACGAGCAGTACTTC. It yields the protein CSVLTVGYEQYF. V gene TRBV29-1 combines with J gene TRBJ2-7; D is undetermined. V lost 5 bases to trimming and J lost 4 bases, with 12 bases between them. CDR1 is SQVTM and CDR2 is ANQGSEA in the germline V gene. The CDR3 is made up of 12 amino acids.

The rearrangement joins TRBV18 to TRBJ1-5, with D tentatively TRBD1 (6 bases). V was cut by 4 bases and J by 6 bases, with 10 bases left in between. The CDR3 is 13 amino acids. Germline assignment: CDR1 KGHSH and CDR2 LQKENI. CDR3 DNA: TGTGCCAGCTCACAGGGGGAGCGTCAGCCCCAGCATTTT. This encodes CASSQGERQPQHF.

In this sample, this clone turned up a few times. The chain couples TRBV28 to TRBJ2-4; TRBD2 aligns across 14 bases. Germline V lookup: CDR1 MDHEN, CDR2 SYDVKM. There are 16 residues in the CDR3. V was clipped by 6 bases and J by 8 bases; unmatched bases: 9. For the CDR3, the DNA is TGTGCCAGCAGATCCGGGACTAGCGGGAGAACCGACATTCAGTACTTC. Translated, it gives CASRSGTSGRTDIQYF.

The chain has TRBV28 and TRBJ2-1, with 7 bases matching TRBD2. This CDR3 has 14 amino acids. Trimming took 3 bases from V and 3 from J; bases not matched to a gene: 2. Per the germline V gene, CDR1 is MDHEN and CDR2 is SYDVKM. The CDR3 sequence is CASSFGGDYNEQFF. The CDR3 nucleotides read TGTGCCAGCAGTTTTGGGGGGGACTACAATGAGCAGTTCTTC.

The chain is built from TRBV27 and TRBJ1-4; TRBD1 matches 7 bases. This CDR3 has 16 residues. Germline lookup yields CDR1 MNHEY and CDR2 SMNVEV (reference sequence). Trimming at V came to 2 bases and at J to 5 bases, leaving 8 bases not matched to a gene. CDR3 protein: CASSLRGTDQNEKLFF. CDR3 in DNA: TGTGCCAGCAGTTTACGTGGGACAGACCAGAATGAAAAACTGTTTTTT.

The rearrangement joins TRBV9 to TRBJ2-3; TRBD1 matches at 7 bases. The CDR3 loop spans 16 amino acids. Germline assignment: CDR1 SGDLS and CDR2 YYNGEE. J was trimmed by 0 bases and V by 4 bases; bases with no gene match: 8. CDR3 nucleotide sequence: TGTGCCAGCAGCTTCCGTGGGACAGCTAGCACAGATACGCAGTATTTT. Translating gives CASSFRGTASTDTQYF.

V and J are TRBV20-1 and TRBJ2-1; D not certain. The CDR3 is 12 amino acids. V was cut by 3 bases and J by 11 bases, with 14 bases left in between. Germline CDR1 reads DFQATT; CDR2 reads SNEGSKA (reference sequence). This CDR3 reads CSASDANLKQFF. The CDR3, as DNA: TGCAGTGCTAGTGATGCGAATCTTAAGCAGTTCTTC.

The DNA for the CDR3 is TGTGCCAGCAGCCCCTTCGGACAGTTGCCAGATACGCAGTATTTT. Encoded protein: CASSPFGQLPDTQYF. The chain joins TRBV9 to TRBJ2-3; TRBD1 might be the D (6 bases). The germline V gene encodes CDR1 SGDLS and CDR2 YYNGEE. With 4 bases removed from V and 4 bases from J, the gap between germline ends came to 16 bases. The CDR3 contains 15 residues.

In regard to this clone: The same CDR3 can be traced to other DNA sequences in this sample. The chain couples TRBV15 to TRBJ1-5; D gene ambiguous. V was shortened by 0 bases and J by 2 bases, with 5 bases between the two germline ends. The CDR3 has 14 residues. Germline CDR1 reads LNHNV; CDR2 reads YYDKDF (reference sequence). CDR3 protein: CATSRDQGNQPQHF. In DNA form, the CDR3 reads TGTGCCACCAGCAGAGATCAGGGCAATCAGCCCCAGCATTTT.

This clone was seen once. CDR3 residues: CASSQMQVSSYEQYF. The DNA of the CDR3 is TGTGCCAGCAGCCAAATGCAGGTCTCCTCGTACGAGCAGTACTTC. The rearrangement links TRBV3-1 (or the pseudogene TRBV3-2) to TRBJ2-7; D is unclear. The CDR3 loop spans 15 amino acids. V was trimmed by 2 bases and J by 4 bases, leaving 15 bases between them. Germline assignment: CDR1 LGHDT and CDR2 YNNKEL (reference sequence).

The rearrangement links TRBV28 to TRBJ2-7, with TRBD1 matching over 7 bases. The trim removed 5 bases at V and 6 bases at J, leaving 16 bases unmatched. CDR3 size: 16 residues. The V gene's germline CDR1 is MDHEN and CDR2 SYDVKM. CDR3 residues: CASSRFSGTASREQYF. The CDR3 region has the DNA TGTGCCAGCAGTCGCTTCTCCGGGACAGCTTCGCGCGAGCAGTACTTC. Variable domain in full (rest from reference TRBV28 and TRBJ2-7): DVKVTQSSRYLVKRTGEKVFLECVQDMDHENMFWYRQDPGLGLRLIYFSYDVKMKEKGDIPEGYSVSREKKERFSLILESASTNQTSMYLCASSRFSGTASREQYFGPGTRLTVT.

The genes are TRBV7-9 and TRBJ2-2; D perhaps matches TRBD1 (6 bases). V was trimmed by 5 bases and J by 1 base, leaving 14 bases between them. The germline gives CDR1 SEHNR, CDR2 FQNEAQ (reference sequence). The CDR3 totals 16 residues. The CDR3 loop reads CASSPPSGVNTGELFF. The DNA of the CDR3 is TGTGCCAGCAGCCCCCCCTCAGGGGTGAACACCGGGGAGCTGTTTTTT.

The V call is TRBV10-3, the J call TRBJ1-5; perhaps TRBD1 as D (6 bases). Germline V gene sequence: CDR1 ENHRY, CDR2 SYGVKD. CDR3 length: 15 amino acids. V dropped 4 bases and J dropped 1 base, with 11 bases sitting between them. The CDR3 nucleotides read TGTGCCATCAGTGGGCTACAGGGAAGCAATCAGCCCCAGCATTTT. It yields the protein CAISGLQGSNQPQHF.

This clone has a single count. The genes are TRBV11-2 and TRBJ2-1; TRBD2 matches 8 bases. This CDR3 spans 16 amino acids. J gave up 3 bases and V 5 bases, and 9 bases lay outside the gene matches. Germline lookup yields CDR1 SGHAT and CDR2 FQNNGV. The CDR3 sequence: CASSAVSGGNYNEQFF. DNA of the CDR3: TGTGCCAGCAGCGCGGTAAGCGGGGGCAACTACAATGAGCAGTTCTTC.

Only one count was recorded for this clone. The chain joins TRBV6-6 to TRBJ2-7; D is possibly TRBD1 (6 bases). V shed 6 bases and J shed 0 bases, with 15 bases lying between them. In germline, CDR1 is MNHNY, CDR2 SVGAGI (reference sequence). The CDR3 runs to 15 residues. The CDR3 is CASRSGARGSYEQYF. The CDR3 nucleotides are TGTGCCAGCAGGTCAGGGGCCCGCGGCTCCTACGAGCAGTACTTC.

The chain joins TRBV18 to TRBJ2-2, with TRBD2 as a possible D gene (7 bases). Germline assignment: CDR1 KGHSH and CDR2 LQKENI. The V and J ends lost 6 bases and 3 bases respectively, with 8 bases between them. The CDR3 runs to 13 residues. The CDR3 here is CASSGGHTGELFF. DNA for the CDR3: TGTGCCAGCTCGGGGGGGCACACCGGGGAGCTGTTTTTT.